Listed here are 23 T cell receptor beta chains from one sample, sequenced in a study of blood T cells in healthy people across ages. A sample-barcoded 5' primer and a J-beta primer mix were used in a second PCR of roughly 7 to 11 cycles. TCRdb fed the 5' RACE reads into MiXCR, producing one record per CDR3 protein. The data contain approximately 1,700,000 distinct CDR3 sequences, roughly two fifths of them singletons. Sample: blood. Receptors were obtained from a human donor in good health.

This clonotype was recorded at least ten times. The CDR3: CSVVVSGVRYAFF. CDR3 sequence (DNA): TGCAGCGTAGTAGTTAGCGGGGTTCGATATGCGTTCTTC. The chain uses TRBV29-1 and TRBJ2-1; 8 bases agree with TRBD2. Per germline, CDR1 SQVTM and CDR2 ANQGSEA. J lost 15 bases, V lost 6 bases, and 16 bases had no gene match. The CDR3 sequence is 13 residues long.

This clonotype was seen a few times. The rearrangement joins TRBV7-2 to TRBJ1-2, with D tentatively TRBD1 (6 bases). The CDR3 is made up of 14 amino acids. V lost 4 bases and J lost 8, with 17 bases in between. The germline CDR1 and CDR2 sequences are SGHTA and FQGNSA. Here the CDR3 DNA reads TGTGCCAGCAGCTCCCTTAGAGGGACACAAGGCTACACCTTC. Protein sequence: CASSSLRGTQGYTF.

The rearrangement joins TRBV9 to TRBJ2-3; a possible D gene is TRBD1 (6 bases). V was trimmed by 3 bases and J by 9 bases, leaving 11 bases between them. This CDR3 has 12 residues. Looked up from germline, CDR1 is SGDLS and CDR2 is YYNGEE. The CDR3 coding sequence is TGTGCCAGCAGCGGAGTAACAGGGACGCAGTATTTT. It encodes CASSGVTGTQYF.

The rearrangement joins TRBV10-3 to TRBJ2-7; 10 nucleotides match TRBD1. The CDR3 is made up of 16 amino acids. Germline loops: CDR1 ENHRY, CDR2 SYGVKD. With 5 bases clipped from V and 2 bases from J, the junction kept 9 bases outside the gene matches. The CDR3 protein is CAISPLDRGLPYEQYF. The CDR3, as DNA: TGTGCCATCAGTCCCTTAGACAGGGGGCTCCCCTACGAGCAGTACTTC.

Here the CDR3 DNA reads TGCAGCGTCAATACAGGGCCGGGGGACATTCAGTACTTC. It codes for CSVNTGPGDIQYF. The chain couples TRBV29-1 to TRBJ2-4, with D perhaps assigned TRBD1 or TRBD2 (6 bases each). Trimming left V 6 bases short and J 8 bases short, with 17 bases between. The germline V gene has CDR1 SQVTM and CDR2 ANQGSEA. The CDR3 loop spans 13 amino acids. The whole variable domain, filled in from reference TRBV29-1 and TRBJ2-4, reads SAVISQKPSRDICQRGTSLTIQCQVDSQVTMMFWYRQQPGQSLTLIATANQGSEATYESGFVIDKFPISRPNLTFSTLTVSNMSPEDSSIYLCSVNTGPGDIQYFGAGTRLSVL.

This clonotype was recorded a few times. The V call is TRBV4-1, the J call TRBJ2-6; D is unresolved. Trimming took 1 base from V and 2 from J, leaving 9 bases between them. There are 16 residues in the CDR3. Germline V lookup: CDR1 MGHRA, CDR2 YSYEKL. The CDR3 protein is CASSQVADPGANVLTF. For the CDR3, the DNA is TGCGCCAGCAGCCAAGTTGCAGATCCTGGGGCCAACGTCCTGACTTTC.

In this sample, this clonotype turned up a few times. The junction departs from the called germline gene at one end, perhaps through a read error. The rearrangement uses TRBV9 and TRBJ2-3; TRBD2 is a possible D gene (6 bases). Germline V gene lookup returns CDR1 SGDLS and CDR2 YYNGEE. CDR3 size: 15 residues. The CDR3 region is CASSVWGTRTDTRYF. DNA for the CDR3: TGTGCCAGCAGCGTTTGGGGGACTCGCACAGATACGCGGTATTTT.

This clonotype showed up just a few times. The chain is built from TRBV20-1 and TRBJ2-1; 13 nucleotides align to TRBD2. The CDR3 extends over 15 amino acids. Germline lookup yields CDR1 DFQATT and CDR2 SNEGSKA (reference sequence). V shed 5 bases, J shed 4 bases, and the junction held 5 bases outside the gene matches. The DNA for the CDR3 is TGCAGTGCTTCCGGACTAGCGGGGGCGTACAATGAGCAGTTCTTC. This codes for CSASGLAGAYNEQFF.

This chain links TRBV7-8 with TRBJ1-2, with D maybe TRBD1 (5 bases). Deletions cut 8 bases from V and 3 bases from J, with 10 bases between. This CDR3 has 12 amino acids. Germline CDR1 reads SGHVS; CDR2 reads FQNEAQ. The CDR3 protein is CASADRDYGYTF. The CDR3, as DNA: TGTGCCAGCGCCGACAGAGACTATGGCTACACCTTC.

This rearrangement joins TRBV6-2 or TRBV6-3 to TRBJ2-7; 7 nucleotides agree with TRBD1. The CDR3 is 16 residues long. Germline values: CDR1 MNHEY, CDR2 SVGEGT. Losses at the gene ends were 2 bases for V and 4 bases for J; bases not matched to a gene: 11. As DNA, the CDR3 is TGTGCCAGCAGTTACAAAACCGGGACAGCTTCTTACGAGCAGTACTTC. Its protein is CASSYKTGTASYEQYF.

V is TRBV12-3 or TRBV12-4 and J is TRBJ2-1, with D tentatively TRBD2 (5 bases). The CDR3 has 13 amino acids. V was cut by 7 bases and J by 7 bases, with 14 bases left in between. The CDR3 reads CASNARRGNEQFF. The CDR3 DNA reads as TGTGCCAGCAATGCCCGTCGCGGGAATGAGCAGTTCTTC.

V and J are TRBV19 and TRBJ1-2; no reliable D call. Deletions cut 3 bases from V and 5 bases from J, with 10 bases between. The CDR3 runs to 13 residues. The V gene's germline CDR1 is LNHDA and CDR2 SQIVND (reference sequence). The CDR3 DNA is TGTGCCAGTAGTATGAGTTGGGGATATGGCTACACCTTC. This translates into CASSMSWGYGYTF.

Ten or more counts support this clonotype. V usage is TRBV11-1 and J usage is TRBJ2-5; D is undetermined. The ends were cut back, 2 bases at V and 2 bases at J, with 6 bases in the middle. The CDR3 sequence is 13 residues long. Germline CDR1 SGHAT, CDR2 FQDESV (reference sequence). CDR3: CASSLRLQETQYF. In DNA, the CDR3 is TGTGCCAGCAGCTTAAGGCTTCAAGAGACCCAGTACTTC.

The rearrangement joins TRBV5-5 to TRBJ2-5; D might be TRBD2 (6 bases). The closer fit of TRBJ2-7 to the DNA end suggests the J call may be wrong. The CDR3 loop spans 14 amino acids. From germline, CDR1 is SGHKS and CDR2 YYEKEE (reference sequence). CDR3 in amino acids: CASSLRGFHDEQYF. The CDR3 nucleotides read TGTGCCAGCAGCTTACGGGGGTTTCACGACGAGCAGTACTTC.

There are many counts of this clonotype. The chain has TRBV5-1 and TRBJ2-5; TRBD2 might be the D (5 bases). The CDR3 consists of 14 residues. The germline V and J ends were trimmed by 0 bases and 4 bases, with 10 bases remaining between them. The V gene's germline CDR1 is SGHRS and CDR2 YFSETQ. CDR3 sequence: CASSLASEGETQYF. CDR3 nucleotides: TGCGCCAGCAGCTTGGCGAGCGAGGGAGAGACCCAGTACTTC.

This clonotype occurred a few times. J is TRBJ1-2 and V is TRBV7-2; no definite D call. Trimming shortened V by 3 bases and J by 8 bases, and 16 bases separated the two germline ends. The CDR3 totals 14 residues. CDR1 is SGHTA and CDR2 is FQGNSA in the germline V gene. CDR3 sequence reads: CASSLGNINGGYTF. The CDR3 DNA sequence: TGTGCCAGCAGCTTGGGCAATATTAATGGGGGCTACACCTTC.

With respect to this clonotype: At one of its ends the junction is not consistent with the germline gene, which may arise from a read error. The J gene is TRBJ2-1, the V gene TRBV4-2, with D unclear. The assigned J gene may be wrong: the sequence end matches TRBJ2-7 better. The CDR3 is made up of 13 amino acids. Germline values: CDR1 LGHNA, CDR2 YNFKEQ. CDR3 DNA sequence: TGTGCCAGCAACCAAGATGAAAGAGGCGAGCAGTACTTC. This encodes CASNQDERGEQYF.

The V call is TRBV6-1, the J call TRBJ2-5; D assignment may be TRBD1 or TRBD2 (5 bases each). This CDR3 comprises 11 residues. V was shortened by 3 bases and J by 7 bases, with 6 bases between the two germline ends. CDR1 and CDR2 from the germline V gene are MNHNS and SASEGT. This CDR3 is CASSDGATQYF. Here the CDR3 DNA reads TGTGCCAGCAGTGACGGGGCGACCCAGTACTTC.

The chain carries TRBV28 and TRBJ1-1, with D tentatively TRBD1 (6 bases). CDR3 size: 14 residues. Germline V CDR1 and CDR2: MDHEN, SYDVKM. V gave up 4 bases and J gave up 5 bases, with 14 bases separating them. The CDR3 sequence: CASSYTLDSTEAFF. The CDR3 DNA follows: TGTGCCAGCAGTTATACCTTGGACAGTACTGAAGCTTTCTTT.

This clonotype was seen once. The CDR3 loop reads CASSPGGGEQEAFF. The CDR3 bases are TGTGCCAGCAGTCCCGGCGGCGGGGAACAGGAAGCTTTCTTT. This sequence joins TRBV12-3 or TRBV12-4 and TRBJ1-1; D gene unclear. The V end was cut by 5 bases, the J end by 8 bases, with 18 bases between. The CDR3 length is 14 residues.

This rearrangement joins TRBV4-3 to TRBJ1-2, with D uncertain. CDR3 size: 14 residues. V dropped 1 base and J dropped 6 bases, with 12 bases sitting between them. Germline lookup yields CDR1 LGHNA and CDR2 YSLEER. In nucleotides, the CDR3 is TGCGCCAGCAGCCAAGTTAGAGTAGGACATGGCTACACCTTC. Translation: CASSQVRVGHGYTF.

The chain couples TRBV7-2 to TRBJ1-2; D ambiguous. V was clipped by 1 base and J by 0 bases, with 6 bases between them. The CDR3 runs 14 residues. The germline CDR1 and CDR2 sequences are SGHTA and FQGNSA. The chain's CDR3 is CTSSLGPANYGYTF. In nucleotides, the CDR3 is TGTACCAGCAGCTTAGGCCCAGCTAACTATGGCTACACCTTC.

This clonotype was seen a single time. J is TRBJ1-6 and V is TRBV6-1; no clear D gene. The V gene lost 4 bases and the J gene lost 0 bases, with 10 bases spanning the gap. The CDR3 length is 16 residues. Germline CDR1 MNHNS, CDR2 SASEGT. In DNA, the CDR3 is TGTGCCAGCAGTGCTCAGACCAGCTCCTATAATTCACCCCTCCACTTT. Amino acid sequence: CASSAQTSSYNSPLHF.